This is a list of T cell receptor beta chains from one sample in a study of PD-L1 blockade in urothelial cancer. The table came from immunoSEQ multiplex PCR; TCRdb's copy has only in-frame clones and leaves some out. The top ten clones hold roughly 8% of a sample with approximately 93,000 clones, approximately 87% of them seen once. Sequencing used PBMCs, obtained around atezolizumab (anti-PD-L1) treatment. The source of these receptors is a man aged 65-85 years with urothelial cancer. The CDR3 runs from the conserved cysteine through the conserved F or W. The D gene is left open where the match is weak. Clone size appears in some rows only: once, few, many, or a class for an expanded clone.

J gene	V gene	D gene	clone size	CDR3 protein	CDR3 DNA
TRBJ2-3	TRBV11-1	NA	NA	CASSPPGLRITDTQYF	TGTGCCAGCAGTCCCCCGGGACTCCGTATCACAGATACGCAGTATTTT
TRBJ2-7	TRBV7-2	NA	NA	CASSPSVSYEQYF	TGTGCCAGCAGTCCGTCGGTCTCCTACGAGCAGTACTTC
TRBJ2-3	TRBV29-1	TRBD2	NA	CSVSRLAGGTDTQYF	TGCAGCGTTTCGCGACTAGCGGGAGGCACAGATACGCAGTATTTT
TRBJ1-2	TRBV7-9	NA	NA	CASSPLGRGYTF	TGTGCCAGCAGCCCGCTAGGTAGGGGCTACACCTTC
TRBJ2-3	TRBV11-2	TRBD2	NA	CASSLVVGLAGVMDTQYF	TGTGCCAGCAGCTTAGTGGTGGGGCTAGCGGGAGTTATGGATACGCAGTATTTT
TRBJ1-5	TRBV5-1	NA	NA	CASSLGQPRGPQHF	TGCGCCAGCAGCTTGGGACAGCCCAGGGGGCCCCAGCATTTT
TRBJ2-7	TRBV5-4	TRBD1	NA	CASSRDRYEQYF	TGTGCCAGCAGCCGGGACAGGTACGAGCAGTACTTC
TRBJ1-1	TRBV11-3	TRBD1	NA	CASSLHRGVNTEAFF	TGTGCCAGCAGCTTACACAGGGGTGTGAACACTGAAGCTTTCTTT
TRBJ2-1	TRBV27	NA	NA	CASSYPDFYNEQFF	TGTGCCAGCAGCTATCCGGACTTTTACAATGAGCAGTTCTTC
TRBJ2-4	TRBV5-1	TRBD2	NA	CASSLALAGSNIQYF	TGCGCCAGCAGCTTGGCACTAGCGGGGTCAAACATTCAGTACTTC
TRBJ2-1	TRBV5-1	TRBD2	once	CASSGSGTSGGLSSYNEQFF	TGCGCCAGCAGCGGCTCCGGGACTAGCGGGGGTCTCAGCTCCTACAATGAGCAGTTCTTC
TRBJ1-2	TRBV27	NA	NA	CASREQGRSYGYTF	TGTGCCAGCAGAGAACAGGGTAGGAGCTATGGCTACACCTTC
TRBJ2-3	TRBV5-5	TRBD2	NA	CASSRTSGSNRGSTDTQYF	TGTGCCAGCAGCAGGACTAGCGGGAGTAATAGAGGGAGCACAGATACGCAGTATTTT
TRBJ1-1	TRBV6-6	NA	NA	CASSHQVGANTEAFF	TGTGCCAGCAGTCACCAGGTGGGGGCGAACACTGAAGCTTTCTTT
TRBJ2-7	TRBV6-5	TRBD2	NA	CASSLRTSLSEQYF	TGTGCCAGCAGTCTTCGGACTAGCCTCTCCGAGCAGTACTTC
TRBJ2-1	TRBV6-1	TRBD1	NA	CASSEETARGRGEQFF	TGTGCCAGCAGTGAAGAAACGGCCAGGGGGCGGGGTGAGCAGTTCTTC
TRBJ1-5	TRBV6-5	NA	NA	CASSYRLEQPQHF	TGTGCCAGCAGTTACCGACTCGAACAGCCCCAGCATTTT
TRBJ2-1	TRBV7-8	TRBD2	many	CASSLVVTSGGEQFF	TGTGCCAGCAGCTTAGTTGTGACTAGCGGGGGGGAGCAGTTCTTC
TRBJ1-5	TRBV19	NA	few	CASTNPGQGIQPQHF	TGTGCCAGTACCAATCCCGGGCAGGGAATTCAGCCCCAGCATTTT
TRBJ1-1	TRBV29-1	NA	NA	CSVGDTAGEAFF	TGCAGCGTTGGGGACACCGCAGGTGAAGCTTTCTTT
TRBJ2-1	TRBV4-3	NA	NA	CASSQPGSSSYNEQFF	TGCGCCAGCAGCCAACCCGGGTCGAGCTCCTACAATGAGCAGTTCTTC
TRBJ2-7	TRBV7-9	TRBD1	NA	CASSLPTGSGEQYF	TGTGCCAGCAGCCTCCCGACAGGGTCGGGAGAGCAGTACTTC
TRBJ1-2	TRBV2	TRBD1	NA	CASRSLGAGGYGYTF	TGTGCCAGCAGATCCCTGGGGGCAGGGGGTTATGGCTACACCTTC
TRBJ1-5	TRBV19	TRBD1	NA	CASRDDRGRNQPQHF	TGTGCCAGTAGAGACGACAGGGGTCGGAATCAGCCCCAGCATTTT
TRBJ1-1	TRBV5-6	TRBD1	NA	CASSFGQGNTEAFF	TGTGCCAGCAGCTTCGGACAGGGGAACACTGAAGCTTTCTTT
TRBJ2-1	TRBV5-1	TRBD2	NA	CASSFTSGGYNEQFF	TGCGCCAGCAGCTTTACTAGCGGAGGATACAATGAGCAGTTCTTC
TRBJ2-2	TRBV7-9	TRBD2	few	CASSPWTSGRTGELFF	TGTGCCAGCAGCCCTTGGACTAGCGGTAGGACCGGGGAGCTGTTTTTT
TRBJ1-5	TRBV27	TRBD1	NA	CASSWTGDQPQHF	TGTGCCAGCAGTTGGACAGGCGATCAGCCCCAGCATTTT
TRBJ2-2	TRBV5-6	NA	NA	CASSFVSINTGELFF	TGTGCCAGCAGCTTTGTTTCTATAAACACCGGGGAGCTGTTTTTT
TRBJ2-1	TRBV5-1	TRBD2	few	CASSSGTSFRDEQFF	TGCGCCAGCAGCAGCGGGACTTCCTTTAGGGATGAGCAGTTCTTC
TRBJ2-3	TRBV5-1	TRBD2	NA	CASSKLAESTDTQYF	TGCGCCAGCAGCAAACTAGCGGAGAGCACAGATACGCAGTATTTT
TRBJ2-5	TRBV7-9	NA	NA	CASSNGQPPGGQETQYF	TGTGCCAGCAGCAATGGACAGCCTCCGGGTGGGCAAGAGACCCAGTACTTC
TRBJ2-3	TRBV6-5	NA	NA	CASNGGWADTQYF	TGTGCCAGCAATGGCGGGTGGGCAGATACGCAGTATTTT
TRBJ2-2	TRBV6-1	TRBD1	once	CASSPGQGNGELFF	TGTGCCAGCAGCCCGGGACAGGGCAACGGGGAGCTGTTTTTT
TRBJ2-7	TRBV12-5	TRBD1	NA	CASGYPGQGRSYEQYF	TGTGCTAGTGGTTATCCGGGACAGGGAAGGAGCTACGAGCAGTACTTC
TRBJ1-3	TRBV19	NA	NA	CASSIDLFASSGNTIYF	TGTGCCAGTAGTATAGATTTATTTGCCAGCTCTGGAAACACCATATATTTT
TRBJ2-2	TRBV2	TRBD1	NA	CASRQGAGTGELFF	TGTGCCAGCAGACAGGGGGCTGGGACCGGGGAGCTGTTTTTT
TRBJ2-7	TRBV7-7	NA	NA	CASSLDRFEQYF	TGTGCTAGCAGCTTAGACAGGTTCGAGCAGTACTTC
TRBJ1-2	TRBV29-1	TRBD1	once	CSVEDQGALGYTF	TGCAGCGTTGAAGATCAGGGGGCATTGGGCTACACCTTC
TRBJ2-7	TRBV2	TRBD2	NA	CASRISSGGGEQYF	TGTGCCAGCAGAATTTCTAGCGGGGGGGGCGAGCAGTACTTC
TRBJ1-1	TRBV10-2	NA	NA	CASSLTGANTEAFF	TGCGCCAGCAGCCTTACAGGCGCAAACACTGAAGCTTTCTTT
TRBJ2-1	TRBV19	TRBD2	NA	CASSMREGEQFF	TGTGCCAGTAGTATGAGGGAGGGTGAGCAGTTCTTC
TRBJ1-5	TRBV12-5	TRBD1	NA	CASGLYPGQGLINQPQHF	TGTGCTAGTGGTTTGTATCCGGGACAGGGGTTGATCAATCAGCCCCAGCATTTT
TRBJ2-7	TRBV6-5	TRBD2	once	CASSFSTGTSGNEQYF	TGTGCCAGCAGTTTCTCTACCGGGACTAGCGGGAACGAGCAGTACTTC
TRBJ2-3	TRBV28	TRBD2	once	CASSPPRGGGTDTQYF	TGTGCCAGCAGTCCCCCTCGCGGGGGGGGCACAGATACGCAGTATTTT
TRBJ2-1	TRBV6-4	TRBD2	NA	CASSKSGGAGNEQFF	TGTGCCAGCAGCAAGAGCGGGGGGGCGGGTAATGAGCAGTTCTTC